One and the same sample provided the 15 T cell receptor beta chains below, sequenced in a study of CD8+ T cells in alopecia areata. Documented treatment: oral pan-JAK inhibitor, 5-10 mg twice daily. Individuals with alopecia areata gave both lesional scalp punch biopsies and peripheral blood for collection. Following extraction, RNA underwent reverse transcription to cDNA, which served as the sequencing template. The data were produced by immunoSEQ multiplex PCR, yet TCRdb's version contains in-frame clones alone and is incomplete. The sample has some 19,000 clones; 59% are singletons. The starting material was skin, obtained at week 4, from a patient treated with tofacitinib. All receptors derive from a human donor with alopecia areata.

This clone was found a few times. V is TRBV28 and J is TRBJ2-3; TRBD2 agrees at 7 bases. Per germline, CDR1 MDHEN and CDR2 SYDVKM. The CDR3 length is 11 residues. V lost 5 bases and J lost 10; bases outside the gene matches: 3. The chain's CDR3 is CASSHGRAQYF. CDR3 sequence (DNA): TGTGCCAGCAGTCATGGGAGGGCGCAGTATTTT.

Remarks on this clone: The identical CDR3 is also encoded by other nucleotide sequences in the sample. The chain carries TRBV7-3 and TRBJ1-1; 10 bases are a match to TRBD1. There are 16 residues in the CDR3. Trimming cost V 5 bases and J 5 bases; bases outside gene matches: 11. Germline V gene data show CDR1 as SGHTA and CDR2 as FQGTGA. The CDR3 here is CASSPGQGVGGTEAFF. CDR3 coding DNA: TGTGCCAGCAGCCCCGGACAGGGGGTCGGGGGAACTGAAGCTTTCTTT.

Points on this clone: A single base separates this from a much larger clone, so it may be a read error. The chain couples TRBV6-5 to TRBJ2-7; perhaps TRBD1 as D (6 bases). The CDR3 length is 12 residues. CDR1 MNHEY and CDR2 SVGAGI come from the germline V gene. CDR3: CAGRSTGFEQYF. DNA of the CDR3: TGTGCCGGCAGGTCTACAGGGTTCGAGCAGTACTTC.

The chain uses TRBV6-6 and TRBJ2-3; TRBD1 matches at 7 bases. From germline, CDR1 is MNHNY and CDR2 SVGAGI (reference sequence). The CDR3 consists of 15 residues. The trim removed 0 bases at V and 3 bases at J, leaving 3 bases unmatched. In DNA, the CDR3 is TGTGCCAGCAGTTACTCGTCCAGGGGGACAGATACGCAGTATTTT. Encoded protein: CASSYSSRGTDTQYF.

This chain uses TRBV29-1 with TRBJ2-5; 7 positions agree with TRBD1. V was clipped by 6 bases and J by 5 bases; unmatched bases: 9. Germline CDR1 SQVTM, CDR2 ANQGSEA. The CDR3 loop spans 13 amino acids. This chain's CDR3 is CSVSLTGLETQYF. The CDR3 region has the DNA TGCAGCGTCAGTTTGACAGGGTTGGAGACCCAGTACTTC.

By sample share, this clone is medium-sized. The J gene is TRBJ1-6, the V gene TRBV28; D not resolved. Germline loops: CDR1 MDHEN, CDR2 SYDVKM. Trimming shortened V by 3 bases and J by 3 bases, and 12 bases separated the two germline ends. The CDR3 has 16 amino acids. The CDR3 sequence: CASSLRLADYNSPLHF. Written as DNA, the CDR3 is TGTGCCAGCAGTTTGAGGTTGGCAGACTATAATTCACCCCTCCACTTT.

The chain employs TRBV2 and TRBJ1-1; D uncertain. Germline lookup yields CDR1 SNHLY and CDR2 FYNNEI. Trimming pared 3 bases from V and 4 bases from J, leaving 12 bases between. The CDR3 loop spans 14 amino acids. The CDR3 is CASSDHSWGTEAFF. The DNA for the CDR3 is TGTGCCAGCAGTGACCATAGCTGGGGCACTGAAGCTTTCTTT.

CDR3 nucleotides: TGTGCCAGCAGCCGGACAGGGGTCGACGAGCAGTACTTC. Amino acids: CASSRTGVDEQYF. The V gene is TRBV5-6, the J gene TRBJ2-7; 9 positions agree with TRBD1. The CDR3 consists of 13 residues. V trimming: 4 bases; J trimming: 5 bases; junction bases outside the gene matches: 4. Germline CDR1 and CDR2: SGHDT and YYEEEE.

The V gene is TRBV6-1, the J gene TRBJ2-5; maybe TRBD1 (5 bases). The CDR3 totals 11 residues. Germline V gene lookup returns CDR1 MNHNS and CDR2 SASEGT. V dropped 6 bases and J dropped 7 bases, with 9 bases sitting between them. CDR3 residues: CASRQGLTQYF. CDR3 coding DNA: TGTGCCAGCAGGCAGGGTCTGACCCAGTACTTC.

V and J are TRBV7-2 and TRBJ2-5, with TRBD2 matching over 7 bases. This CDR3 spans 14 amino acids. CDR1 and CDR2 from the germline V gene are SGHTA and FQGNSA. The V segment lost 3 bases and the J segment 2 bases; nucleotides outside the gene matches: 3. The CDR3 nucleotides are TGTGCCAGCAGCTTCCGGCGGGGGCAAGAGACCCAGTACTTC. Protein product: CASSFRRGQETQYF.

This clone came up a few times. The chain carries TRBV7-2 and TRBJ1-2; 7 positions match TRBD1. V shed 0 bases and J 7 bases; nucleotides not matched to a gene: 2. This CDR3 contains 13 residues. Germline lookup yields CDR1 SGHTA and CDR2 FQGNSA. The CDR3 DNA sequence: TGTGCCAGCAGCTTAGCAGGGGGCGTTGGCTACACCTTC. Its translation: CASSLAGGVGYTF.

The rearrangement links TRBV28 to TRBJ2-7, with D possibly called TRBD1 or TRBD2 (5 bases each). The length of the CDR3 is 15 residues. Germline CDR1 is MDHEN and CDR2 is SYDVKM. V lost 1 base and J 4 bases, leaving 14 bases between the germline ends. The CDR3 DNA reads as TGTGCCAGCAGTTTATACCGGGGCGAAAAGTACGAGCAGTACTTC. Its translation is CASSLYRGEKYEQYF.

The chain carries TRBV5-5 and TRBJ1-1; 7 nucleotides line up with TRBD1. The CDR3 runs to 14 residues. The junction had 4 bases not matched to a gene; V was cut back by 1 base and J by 4 bases. Looked up from germline, CDR1 is SGHKS and CDR2 is YYEKEE (reference sequence). The CDR3 is CASSLRGDSTEAFF. The CDR3 DNA sequence: TGTGCCAGCAGCTTGAGGGGGGACAGCACTGAAGCTTTCTTT. Combining the CDR3 with reference TRBV5-5 and TRBJ1-1 gives the whole variable domain DAGVTQSPTHLIKTRGQQVTLRCSPISGHKSVSWYQQVLGQGPQFIFQYYEKEERGRGNFPDRFSARQFPNYSSELNVNALLLGDSALYLCASSLRGDSTEAFFGQGTRLTVV.

This chain uses TRBV5-6 with TRBJ2-7, with 10 bases identical to TRBD1. Germline V gene data show CDR1 as SGHDT and CDR2 as YYEEEE. The V segment lost 3 bases and the J segment 1 base; nucleotides outside the gene matches: 7. The CDR3 has 16 amino acids. CDR3: CASSSKRQGASYEQYF. The CDR3 DNA is TGTGCCAGCAGCTCCAAACGACAGGGGGCGTCCTACGAGCAGTACTTC.

The V and J genes are TRBV4-3 and TRBJ2-3; tentatively, D is TRBD1 or TRBD2 (6 bases each). Germline values: CDR1 LGHNA, CDR2 YSLEER. The CDR3 is 21 amino acids. V lost 4 bases and J 0 bases, leaving 29 bases between the germline ends. The CDR3 loop reads CASSLYRLILLGGPSTDTQYF. The CDR3 DNA is TGCGCCAGCAGCCTCTATCGGCTGATTTTGTTGGGGGGCCCTAGCACAGATACGCAGTATTTT.